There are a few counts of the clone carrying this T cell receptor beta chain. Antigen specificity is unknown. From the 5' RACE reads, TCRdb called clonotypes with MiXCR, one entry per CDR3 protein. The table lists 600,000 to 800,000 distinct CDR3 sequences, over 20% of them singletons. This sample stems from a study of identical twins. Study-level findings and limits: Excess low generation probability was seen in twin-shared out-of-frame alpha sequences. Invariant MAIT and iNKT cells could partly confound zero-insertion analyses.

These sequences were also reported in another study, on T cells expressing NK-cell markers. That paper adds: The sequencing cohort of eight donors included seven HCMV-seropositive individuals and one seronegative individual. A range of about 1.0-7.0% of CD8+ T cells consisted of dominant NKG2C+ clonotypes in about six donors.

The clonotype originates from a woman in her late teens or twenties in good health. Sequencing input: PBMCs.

The CDR3 here is CSATKARAATEAFF. CDR3 coding DNA: TGCAGTGCCACCAAAGCGCGGGCAGCTACTGAAGCTTTCTTT. This chain joins TRBV20-1 and TRBJ1-1; D is unresolved. The CDR3 extends over 14 amino acids. From germline, CDR1 is DFQATT and CDR2 SNEGSKA (reference sequence). V gave up 6 bases and J gave up 5 bases, with 19 bases separating them.